The present TCR beta chain was sequenced within a study of shared clonotypes between healthy human individuals. Turning to the study itself: CD4 naive and memory got three plates each, CD8 naive two, CD8 memory one. Study-level points and caveats: The study drew on few donors, limiting represented genetic and exposure-history diversity. Depth of sequencing was expected to influence donor clonotype sharing.

To note about this clone: Its antigen is currently unknown. This same CDR3 is encoded by further DNA sequences in the sample.

The germline V gene has CDR1 SGHAT and CDR2 FQNNGV. V lost 6 bases and J lost 5, with 7 bases in between. The CDR3 is made up of 12 amino acids. In the naive CD8 group, cells lacked CD45RO and were positively selected for CCR7, so terminally differentiated effector memory CD45RA+ cells were left out. Here immunoSEQ multiplex PCR was the method, and the copy in TCRdb shows in-frame clones only, minus some. This sample has about 800,000 clones; roughly 96% occur once, and the top ten carry over 0.2%. Source material: naive CD8+ T cells sorted from blood. This sequence originates from a man aged 25-40 years in good health. The chain has TRBV11-2 and TRBJ2-2, with D unresolved. The CDR3 is CASSLATGELFF. CDR3 bases: TGTGCCAGCAGTTTGGCAACCGGGGAGCTGTTTTTT. The whole variable domain, filled in from reference TRBV11-2 and TRBJ2-2, reads EAGVAQSPRYKIIEKRQSVAFWCNPISGHATLYWYQQILGQGPKLLIQFQNNGVVDDSQLPKDRFSAERLKGVDSTLKIQPAKLEDSAVYLCASSLATGELFFGEGSRLTVL.